Presented here are 8 T cell receptor beta chains from one specimen sequenced in a study of blood T cell repertoires in COVID-19. The assay was immunoSEQ multiplex PCR, and TCRdb's table has in-frame clones only and misses some. In the table there are 230,000 or so clones, 89% of which are singletons. The source material was peripheral blood. Source of these receptors: a woman between 35 and 50 years old who had recovered from COVID-19.

The chain couples TRBV7-2 to TRBJ1-2; 9 positions match TRBD1. The CDR3 loop spans 15 amino acids. V shed 5 bases, J shed 7 bases, and the junction held 11 bases outside the gene matches. Germline lookup yields CDR1 SGHTA and CDR2 FQGNSA. This chain's CDR3 is CASSPYNRGQGGYTF. DNA for the CDR3: TGTGCCAGCAGCCCATATAACAGGGGGCAGGGTGGCTACACCTTC.

CDR3 residues: CASSGGTSYEQYV. The CDR3 nucleotides read TGTGCCAGCAGCGGAGGGACTTCCTACGAGCAGTACGTC. This chain uses TRBV5-6 with TRBJ2-7, with D perhaps matching TRBD2 (6 bases). Germline V gives CDR1 SGHDT, CDR2 YYEEEE. Trimming took off 4 bases at V and 1 base at J, with 9 bases between the two ends. The CDR3 loop spans 13 amino acids.

The chain couples TRBV6-5 to TRBJ2-6; 7 bases line up with TRBD1. CDR1 is MNHEY and CDR2 is SVGAGI in the germline V gene. This CDR3 is 15 amino acids long. J lost 2 bases, V lost 8 bases, and 6 bases had no gene match. CDR3 in amino acids: CASGMTGTGANVLTF. The CDR3 bases are TGTGCCAGCGGGATGACAGGGACTGGGGCCAACGTCCTGACTTTC.

This chain joins TRBV9 and TRBJ2-3; 8 bases fit TRBD2. The trim removed 0 bases at V and 3 bases at J, leaving 15 bases unmatched. This CDR3 comprises 19 residues. The V gene's germline CDR1 is SGDLS and CDR2 YYNGEE. The CDR3, as DNA: TGTGCCAGCAGCGTAGCGTTAGCGGGACCCCTCGGGGGTACAGATACGCAGTATTTT. Translating gives CASSVALAGPLGGTDTQYF. Supplemented by reference TRBV9 and TRBJ2-3, the full variable domain reads DSGVTQTPKHLITATGQRVTLRCSPRSGDLSVYWYQQSLDQGLQFLIQYYNGEERAKGNILERFSAQQFPDLHSELNLSSLELGDSALYFCASSVALAGPLGGTDTQYFGPGTRLTVL.

This chain uses TRBV6-5 with TRBJ2-7; D is ambiguous. Trimming pared 6 bases from V and 4 bases from J, leaving 10 bases between. This CDR3 contains 12 residues. The germline gives CDR1 MNHEY, CDR2 SVGAGI. CDR3 sequence reads: CASSRTRYEQYF. CDR3 in DNA: TGTGCCAGCAGCCGTACTCGGTACGAGCAGTACTTC.

The V call is TRBV15, the J call TRBJ2-7, with 8 bases identical to TRBD1. The CDR3 length is 15 residues. V lost 0 bases, J lost 4 bases, and 5 bases stayed unmatched. Germline loops: CDR1 LNHNV, CDR2 YYDKDF (reference sequence). CDR3 DNA: TGTGCCACCAGCAGAGAGGGGCAGGGGGCATACGAGCAGTACTTC. Its protein product is CATSREGQGAYEQYF.

Points on this clone: The junction shows a germline mismatch at one end, possibly a read error. This chain joins TRBV5-6 and TRBJ2-7; 8 bases line up with TRBD2. The CDR3 is made up of 16 amino acids. Germline CDR1 reads SGHDT; CDR2 reads YYEEEE. CDR3: CASSLVATSAAYGQYF. The CDR3 nucleotides read TGTGCCAGCAGCTTGGTGGCGACTAGCGCCGCATACGGGCAGTACTTC.

This clone was counted between two and nine times. The chain combines TRBV6-1 with TRBJ2-1; perhaps TRBD2 as D (7 bases). The CDR3 extends over 15 amino acids. Germline V gene data show CDR1 as MNHNS and CDR2 as SASEGT. V dropped 1 base and J dropped 2 bases, with 9 bases sitting between them. CDR3 loop: CASSEGEGAYNEQFF. CDR3 in DNA: TGTGCCAGCAGTGAAGGGGAGGGGGCCTACAATGAGCAGTTCTTC.